The source of this TCR beta chain is a study of PD-1 blockade in mismatch repair-deficient tumors. On this clone: No antigen is known for it.

Mismatch repair deficiency was confirmed in all patients, by PCR or immunohistochemistry. V lost 2 bases, J lost 4 bases, and 14 bases lay in between. Germline V lookup: CDR1 SGHNT, CDR2 YENEEA. The CDR3 contains 15 residues. Assay used: immunoSEQ multiplex PCR; TCRdb lists only in-frame clones, some missing. The sample lists about 110,000 clones, roughly 80% seen once, with 4.5% to 5.5% in the top ten. Whole-study findings and limits: Tumor-resident clones, often absent from pretreatment blood, expanded after pembrolizumab and then contracted.

This chain connects TRBV11-3 to TRBJ1-1, with D perhaps TRBD1 (5 bases). This receptor was taken from an adult with mismatch repair-deficient cancer. The sequencing used peripheral blood, collected roughly 13 months after starting pembrolizumab. Written as DNA, the CDR3 is TGTGCCAGCAGCTTACCCGCAGGGTGGGCCACTGAAGCTTTCTTT. Translation gives CASSLPAGWATEAFF.